The present entry profiles one TCR beta chain with its context. The table came from immunoSEQ multiplex PCR; TCRdb's copy has only in-frame clones and leaves some out. The sample has about 95,000 clones, about 84% seen once; the top ten hold approximately 25%. V lost 1 base to trimming and J lost 7 bases; unmatched junction nucleotides: 6. The length of the CDR3 is 16 residues. Looked up from germline, CDR1 is SGHDT and CDR2 is YYEEEE. This sample stems from a study of blood T cell repertoires in COVID-19. Study overall: T cells, B-cell-depleted T cells, or PBMCs supplied cDNA or gDNA.

The receptor was derived from a man older than 75 with active or convalescent COVID-19. The chain has TRBV5-6 and TRBJ1-5, with TRBD1 matching over 12 bases. Sequencing was performed on peripheral blood. The CDR3 protein is CASSLRGTGGEQPQHF. CDR3 DNA sequence: TGTGCCAGCAGCTTGAGGGGGACAGGGGGCGAGCAGCCCCAGCATTTT.